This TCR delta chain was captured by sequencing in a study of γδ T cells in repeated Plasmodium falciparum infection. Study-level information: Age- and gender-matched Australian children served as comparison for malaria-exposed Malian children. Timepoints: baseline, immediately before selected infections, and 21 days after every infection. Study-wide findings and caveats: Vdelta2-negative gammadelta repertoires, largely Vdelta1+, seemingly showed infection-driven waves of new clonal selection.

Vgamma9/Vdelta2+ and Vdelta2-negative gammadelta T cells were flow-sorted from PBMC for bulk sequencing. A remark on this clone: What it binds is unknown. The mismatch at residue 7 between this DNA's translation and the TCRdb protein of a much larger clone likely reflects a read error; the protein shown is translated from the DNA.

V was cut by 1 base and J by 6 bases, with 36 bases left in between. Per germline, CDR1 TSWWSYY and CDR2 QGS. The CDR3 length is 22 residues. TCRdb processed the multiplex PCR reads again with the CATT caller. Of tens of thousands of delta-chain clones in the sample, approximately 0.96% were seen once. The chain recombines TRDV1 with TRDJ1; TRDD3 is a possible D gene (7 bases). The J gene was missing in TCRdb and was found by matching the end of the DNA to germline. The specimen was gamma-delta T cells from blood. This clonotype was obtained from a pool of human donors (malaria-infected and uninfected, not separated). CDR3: CALGEPLLRVTTAGGRLNKLIF. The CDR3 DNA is TGTGCTCTTGGGGAACCACTCCTACGGGTCACTACAGCTGGGGGCCGACTCAATAAACTCATCTTT.